The T cell receptor (beta chain) described here comes from a study of blood T cell repertoires in COVID-19. Study summary: The United States, Italy and Spain provided the acute and convalescent COVID-19 samples. T cells, B-cell-depleted T cells, or PBMCs supplied cDNA or gDNA.

Seattle-derived patients entered the study during active infection and were followed longitudinally. Trimming pared 7 bases from V and 7 bases from J, leaving 21 bases between. The CDR3 totals 15 residues. Germline CDR1 SGHRS, CDR2 YFSETQ. Original processing methods: Nucleated cell number was recorded as an estimate derived from reference gene primer amplification. Generated by immunoSEQ multiplex PCR, the TCRdb table keeps only in-frame clones and is missing some. V and J calls and clone size come straight from that table; D and trimming were deduced from the DNA. Of over 250,000 clones listed, about 90% are singletons.

The sequence was collected from a person aged 18 to 29 with COVID-19, enrolled during active disease. The sequencing input was peripheral blood. The chain uses TRBV5-1 and TRBJ1-5; possibly TRBD1 for D (6 bases). Here the CDR3 DNA reads TGCGCCAGCTCTTCTTCCCCAGGGGCAGGACAGCCCCAGCATTTT. The encoded protein is CASSSSPGAGQPQHF.